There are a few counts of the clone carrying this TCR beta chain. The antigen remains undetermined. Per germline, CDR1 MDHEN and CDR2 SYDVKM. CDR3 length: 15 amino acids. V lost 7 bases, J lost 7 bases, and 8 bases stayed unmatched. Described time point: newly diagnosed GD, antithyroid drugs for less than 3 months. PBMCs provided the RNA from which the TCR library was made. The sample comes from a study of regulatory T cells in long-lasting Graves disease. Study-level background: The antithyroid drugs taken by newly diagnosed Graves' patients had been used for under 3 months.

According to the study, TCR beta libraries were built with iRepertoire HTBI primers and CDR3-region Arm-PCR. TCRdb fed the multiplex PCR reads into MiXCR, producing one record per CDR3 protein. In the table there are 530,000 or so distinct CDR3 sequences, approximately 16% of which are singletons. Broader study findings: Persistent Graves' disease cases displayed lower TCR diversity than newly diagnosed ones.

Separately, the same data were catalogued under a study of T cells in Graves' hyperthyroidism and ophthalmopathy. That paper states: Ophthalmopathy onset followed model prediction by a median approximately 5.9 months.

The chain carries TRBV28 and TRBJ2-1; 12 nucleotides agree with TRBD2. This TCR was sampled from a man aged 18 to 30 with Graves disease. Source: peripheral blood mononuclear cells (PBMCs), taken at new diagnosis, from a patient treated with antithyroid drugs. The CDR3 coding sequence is TGTGCCAGCACCTCGACTAGCGGGAGTTTAAATGAGCAGTTCTTC. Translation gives CASTSTSGSLNEQFF.